Listed below are T cell receptor beta chains from one sample, sequenced in a study of long-term antiretroviral therapy in people with HIV. The table came from immunoSEQ multiplex PCR; TCRdb's copy has only in-frame clones and leaves some out. The data show about 36,000 clones, 80% seen once. Sequences were derived from unsorted PBMCs, sampled 3.4 years after starting antiretroviral therapy. The receptors were gathered from a man younger than 45 with HIV. Each CDR3 is given with its conserved first and last residue. The D gene is left open where the match is weak. Size values are once, few and many counts, or a class for expanded clones, and some rows have none.

abundance: .; v_gene: TRBV7-3; d_gene: .; j_gene: TRBJ2-6; CDR3nt: TGTGCCAGCAGCTTAATCGGGGGTGACTCTGGGGCCAACGTCCTGACTTTC; CDR3aa: CASSLIGGDSGANVLTF
abundance: few; v_gene: TRBV20-1; d_gene: .; j_gene: TRBJ1-1; CDR3nt: TGCAGACCTGTTCTGGGGCGGGGAGCTTTCTTT; CDR3aa: CRPVLGRGAFF
abundance: .; v_gene: TRBV5-4; d_gene: .; j_gene: TRBJ2-1; CDR3nt: TGTGCCAGCAGCTTGTTTGGTGAGCAGTTCTTC; CDR3aa: CASSLFGEQFF
abundance: .; v_gene: TRBV27; d_gene: .; j_gene: TRBJ2-5; CDR3nt: TGTGCCAGCAGTTTATCTTTAGGGGGGCAGACCCAGTACTTC; CDR3aa: CASSLSLGGQTQYF
abundance: .; v_gene: TRBV4-2; d_gene: .; j_gene: TRBJ1-3; CDR3nt: TGTGCCAGCAGCCCCGCAGCAGGCGACTCTGGAAACACCATATATTTT; CDR3aa: CASSPAAGDSGNTIYF
abundance: .; v_gene: TRBV7-8; d_gene: .; j_gene: TRBJ1-3; CDR3nt: TGTGCCAGCAGCCCTAGCCGGAGGTCAGGAAACACCATATATTTT; CDR3aa: CASSPSRRSGNTIYF
abundance: once; v_gene: TRBV9; d_gene: TRBD2; j_gene: TRBJ2-2; CDR3nt: TGTGCCAGCAGCGCCCCTAGCGGGAGGTCCGGGGAGCTGTTTTTT; CDR3aa: CASSAPSGRSGELFF
abundance: .; v_gene: TRBV2; d_gene: .; j_gene: TRBJ2-6; CDR3nt: TGTGCCAGCAGTGAAGCGGGGGGGCGCTCTGGGGCCAACGTCCTGACTTTC; CDR3aa: CASSEAGGRSGANVLTF
abundance: .; v_gene: TRBV7-2; d_gene: .; j_gene: TRBJ1-1; CDR3nt: TGTGCCAGCAGCTTAGCGGCGGATCTCTTGGCTGAAGCTTTCTTT; CDR3aa: CASSLAADLLAEAFF
abundance: .; v_gene: TRBV25-1; d_gene: .; j_gene: TRBJ2-3; CDR3nt: TGTGCCAGCAGTGAGGGCGGGGCTAGCGCAGCGGGTACGCAGTATTTT; CDR3aa: CASSEGGASAAGTQYF
abundance: few; v_gene: TRBV18; d_gene: .; j_gene: TRBJ2-7; CDR3nt: TGTGCCAGCTCACCGGGAGCGAACTACGAGCAGTACTTC; CDR3aa: CASSPGANYEQYF
abundance: .; v_gene: TRBV5-6; d_gene: TRBD2; j_gene: TRBJ2-7; CDR3nt: TGTGCCAGCAGCAGGGGACTAGCGGGATCCTACGAGCAGTACTTC; CDR3aa: CASSRGLAGSYEQYF
abundance: .; v_gene: TRBV4-2; d_gene: .; j_gene: TRBJ2-7; CDR3nt: TGTGCCAGCAGCCGAGACGAGGGCGGAGAGCAGTACTTC; CDR3aa: CASSRDEGGEQYF
abundance: .; v_gene: TRBV2; d_gene: .; j_gene: TRBJ2-3; CDR3nt: TGTGCCAGCTTGGGGAGCACAGATACGCAGTATTTT; CDR3aa: CASLGSTDTQYF
abundance: .; v_gene: TRBV4-3; d_gene: .; j_gene: TRBJ2-2; CDR3nt: TGCGCCAGCAGCGACGGGGGCAACACCGGGGAGCTGTTTTTT; CDR3aa: CASSDGGNTGELFF
abundance: .; v_gene: TRBV7-2; d_gene: TRBD1; j_gene: TRBJ1-2; CDR3nt: TGTGCCAGCAGCTTAAGATTGACAGGGGGCGCCTTCTATGGCTACACCTTC; CDR3aa: CASSLRLTGGAFYGYTF
abundance: .; v_gene: TRBV6-6; d_gene: .; j_gene: TRBJ2-7; CDR3nt: TGTGCCAGCAGTTACTCGCTCGGGACAACCTACTACGAGCAGTACTTC; CDR3aa: CASSYSLGTTYYEQYF
abundance: .; v_gene: TRBV27; d_gene: .; j_gene: TRBJ2-3; CDR3nt: TGTGCCAGCAGTTTAGTGGTCGGGGACTTTAGCACAGATACGCAGTATTTT; CDR3aa: CASSLVVGDFSTDTQYF
abundance: once; v_gene: TRBV5-5; d_gene: .; j_gene: TRBJ2-7; CDR3nt: TGTGCCAGCAGCTCGCGCCCCGGACCCTCCTACGAGCAGTACTTC; CDR3aa: CASSSRPGPSYEQYF
abundance: .; v_gene: TRBV18; d_gene: .; j_gene: TRBJ2-7; CDR3nt: TGTGCCAGCTCACCGCGGGGACAAGGGGGCCCCTACGAGCAGTACTTC; CDR3aa: CASSPRGQGGPYEQYF
abundance: .; v_gene: TRBV29-1; d_gene: .; j_gene: TRBJ2-3; CDR3nt: TGCAGCGTTGGTCTTTCAGATACGCAGTATTTT; CDR3aa: CSVGLSDTQYF
abundance: .; v_gene: TRBV28; d_gene: TRBD1; j_gene: TRBJ1-1; CDR3nt: TGTGCCAGCAGCGCATCACAGGGGTCTATGACTGAAGCTTTCTTT; CDR3aa: CASSASQGSMTEAFF
abundance: .; v_gene: TRBV19; d_gene: .; j_gene: TRBJ1-5; CDR3nt: TGTGCCAGTAGTATACGGGCCCAGCCCCAGCATTTT; CDR3aa: CASSIRAQPQHF
abundance: few; v_gene: TRBV5-4; d_gene: TRBD1; j_gene: TRBJ1-3; CDR3nt: TGTGCCAGCAGCCGCGGACAGGAAATGACTGGAAACACCATATATTTT; CDR3aa: CASSRGQEMTGNTIYF
abundance: once; v_gene: TRBV11-3; d_gene: .; j_gene: TRBJ2-3; CDR3nt: TGTGCCAGCAGCCCCCTCGGCGGGAGCACAGATACGCAGTATTTT; CDR3aa: CASSPLGGSTDTQYF
abundance: .; v_gene: TRBV10-2; d_gene: .; j_gene: TRBJ1-1; CDR3nt: TGCGCCAGCAAACAAAGGGCTAACACTGAAGCTTTCTTT; CDR3aa: CASKQRANTEAFF
abundance: .; v_gene: TRBV4-3; d_gene: .; j_gene: TRBJ2-1; CDR3nt: TGCGCCAGCAGCCAAGGGGTTACGCGGACTTACAATGAGCAGTTCTTC; CDR3aa: CASSQGVTRTYNEQFF
abundance: .; v_gene: TRBV14; d_gene: .; j_gene: TRBJ1-1; CDR3nt: TGTGCCAGCAGCCTTAAAGAAGGGACTGAAGCTTTCTTT; CDR3aa: CASSLKEGTEAFF
abundance: .; v_gene: TRBV5-6; d_gene: .; j_gene: TRBJ2-1; CDR3nt: TGTGCCAGCCTTCCCATGGGGGGAGCCCACTTTAATGAGCAGTTCTTC; CDR3aa: CASLPMGGAHFNEQFF
abundance: .; v_gene: TRBV9; d_gene: .; j_gene: TRBJ2-3; CDR3nt: TGTGCCAGCAGCGTATCGGTCGGGATAACAGATACGCAGTATTTT; CDR3aa: CASSVSVGITDTQYF
abundance: .; v_gene: TRBV27; d_gene: .; j_gene: TRBJ2-5; CDR3nt: TGTGCCAGCAGCCCTGACAGACGAGAGACCCAGTACTTC; CDR3aa: CASSPDRRETQYF
abundance: medium-sized; v_gene: TRBV10-2; d_gene: .; j_gene: TRBJ1-5; CDR3nt: TGCGCCAGCAGTGAAACAGGATACACTCTGGCCCAGCATTTT; CDR3aa: CASSETGYTLAQHF
abundance: .; v_gene: TRBV11-2; d_gene: .; j_gene: TRBJ2-6; CDR3nt: TGTGCCAGCAGTTCAGGGGCTTCTGGGGCCAACGTCCTGACTTTC; CDR3aa: CASSSGASGANVLTF
abundance: .; v_gene: TRBV30; d_gene: .; j_gene: TRBJ1-4; CDR3nt: TGTGCCTGGGGCCCCCGGGCGGCGAATGAAAAACTGTTTTTT; CDR3aa: CAWGPRAANEKLFF
abundance: .; v_gene: TRBV30; d_gene: .; j_gene: TRBJ2-7; CDR3nt: TGTGCCTGGAGTAGGGCCAGCGAGCAGTACTTC; CDR3aa: CAWSRASEQYF
abundance: .; v_gene: TRBV28; d_gene: TRBD1; j_gene: TRBJ1-5; CDR3nt: TGTGCCAGCAGTTCCCCCGCAGGGGGGGATCAGCCCCAGCATTTT; CDR3aa: CASSSPAGGDQPQHF
abundance: few; v_gene: TRBV14; d_gene: TRBD2; j_gene: TRBJ2-7; CDR3nt: TGTGCCAGCAGCCAAGCAACTAGCGGGAGTAACGAGCAGTACTTC; CDR3aa: CASSQATSGSNEQYF
abundance: .; v_gene: TRBV7-9; d_gene: .; j_gene: TRBJ1-2; CDR3nt: TGTGCCAGCAGCTTAGCGCAGCCCTACTATGGCTACACCTTC; CDR3aa: CASSLAQPYYGYTF
abundance: once; v_gene: TRBV5-6; d_gene: .; j_gene: TRBJ2-7; CDR3nt: TGTGCCAGCACCTGGGGGGTGACAGGGTGGGTCTACGAGCAGTACTTC; CDR3aa: CASTWGVTGWVYEQYF
abundance: .; v_gene: TRBV19; d_gene: TRBD2; j_gene: TRBJ2-1; CDR3nt: TGTGCCAGTAAGATGGATAGCGGGAGGAATGAGCAGTTCTTC; CDR3aa: CASKMDSGRNEQFF
abundance: .; v_gene: TRBV19; d_gene: TRBD1; j_gene: TRBJ1-2; CDR3nt: TGTGCCAGTAGTACCCGACAGGGGGATGGCTACACCTTC; CDR3aa: CASSTRQGDGYTF
abundance: .; v_gene: TRBV28; d_gene: TRBD2; j_gene: TRBJ2-1; CDR3nt: TGTGCCAGCAGTTGGACCTCCACCCCCACTGCTAGCGGGCAAAATGAGCAGTTCTTC; CDR3aa: CASSWTSTPTASGQNEQFF
abundance: .; v_gene: TRBV11-2; d_gene: TRBD1; j_gene: TRBJ1-4; CDR3nt: TGTGCCAGCAGGGGGACAGGGGGTGAAAAACTGTTTTTT; CDR3aa: CASRGTGGEKLFF
abundance: once; v_gene: TRBV6-6; d_gene: .; j_gene: TRBJ1-4; CDR3nt: TGTGCCATAAAAGGAGGTGAAAAACTGTTTTTT; CDR3aa: CAIKGGEKLFF
abundance: few; v_gene: TRBV5-6; d_gene: TRBD1; j_gene: TRBJ1-3; CDR3nt: TGTGCCAGCACCGGAAAGACAGGGTTCGGAAACACCATATATTTT; CDR3aa: CASTGKTGFGNTIYF
abundance: .; v_gene: TRBV7-9; d_gene: TRBD1; j_gene: TRBJ2-7; CDR3nt: TGTGCCAGCAGCCCTCCGCCTAGGACAGGACGGAGCTCCTACGAGCAGTACTTC; CDR3aa: CASSPPPRTGRSSYEQYF
abundance: .; v_gene: TRBV11-2; d_gene: TRBD1; j_gene: TRBJ1-5; CDR3nt: TGTGCCAGCAGCCTCGGACAGGGAGTAAGGCAGCCCCAGCATTTT; CDR3aa: CASSLGQGVRQPQHF
abundance: .; v_gene: TRBV28; d_gene: .; j_gene: TRBJ1-2; CDR3nt: TGTGCCAGCAGTTCCCCGGAGATGGGTAACTATGGCTACACCTTC; CDR3aa: CASSSPEMGNYGYTF
abundance: .; v_gene: TRBV27; d_gene: TRBD1; j_gene: TRBJ1-5; CDR3nt: TGTGCCGTCGGACAGGGGTTTTATCAGCCCCAGCATTTT; CDR3aa: CAVGQGFYQPQHF
abundance: .; v_gene: TRBV28; d_gene: .; j_gene: TRBJ1-2; CDR3nt: TGTGCCAGCAGTTTACCGGTCACTCCCGGTGGCTACACCTTC; CDR3aa: CASSLPVTPGGYTF
abundance: few; v_gene: TRBV27; d_gene: .; j_gene: TRBJ1-2; CDR3nt: TGTGCCAGCAGTTTCTCGTCCTTTAACTATGGCTACACCTTC; CDR3aa: CASSFSSFNYGYTF
abundance: .; v_gene: TRBV19; d_gene: TRBD1; j_gene: TRBJ1-3; CDR3nt: TGTGCCAGTAGTTTACGACAGGGAGCTGGAAACACCATATATTTT; CDR3aa: CASSLRQGAGNTIYF